Shown below are 28 T cell receptor beta chains from a single sample sequenced in a study of T-cell reconstitution after alpha-beta-depleted transplantation in children. This sample's TCRbeta library carried unique molecular identifier barcodes. Each CDR3 protein gets one entry after TCRdb re-called the PCR reads with MiXCR. The sample has about 900,000 distinct CDR3 sequences; roughly 29% are singletons. Material: PBMCs, mostly from graft donor cells, obtained 360 days after TCRalphabeta/CD19-depleted stem cell transplant. The receptors originated from a boy younger than two who had a stem cell transplant for SCID, so the T cells may come from the graft donor.

The rearrangement links TRBV29-1 to TRBJ1-2; D ambiguous. Germline V gene data show CDR1 as SQVTM and CDR2 as ANQGSEA. This CDR3 spans 10 amino acids. Trimming cost V 6 bases and J 1 base, with 3 bases left between them. This chain's CDR3 is CSVLNYGYTF. The CDR3, as DNA: TGCAGCGTCCTTAACTATGGCTACACCTTC. The full variable domain, with the rest looked up from reference TRBV29-1 and TRBJ1-2, is SAVISQKPSRDICQRGTSLTIQCQVDSQVTMMFWYRQQPGQSLTLIATANQGSEATYESGFVIDKFPISRPNLTFSTLTVSNMSPEDSSIYLCSVLNYGYTFGSGTRLTVV.

The chain is built from TRBV5-1 and TRBJ2-2; no firm D call. In germline, CDR1 is SGHRS, CDR2 YFSETQ. This CDR3 is 17 amino acids long. Trimming cost V 4 bases and J 1 base, with 17 bases left between them. The chain's CDR3 is CASSPWDVRVNTGELFF. The CDR3 coding sequence is TGCGCCAGCAGCCCATGGGATGTACGCGTGAACACCGGGGAGCTGTTTTTT.

This chain links TRBV12-3 or TRBV12-4 with TRBJ1-4, with D unresolved. The CDR3 has 14 residues. V was trimmed by 6 bases and J by 7 bases, leaving 15 bases between them. In DNA form, the CDR3 reads TGTGCCAGCAGCCCGGGGAGAATTGGTGAAAAACTGTTTTTT. It encodes CASSPGRIGEKLFF.

The chain is built from TRBV4-3 and TRBJ1-1; TRBD1 agrees at 9 bases. CDR1 and CDR2 (germline): LGHNA, YSLEER. This CDR3 has 19 residues. Unmatched junction bases numbered 18, after V lost 4 bases and J lost 3 bases. The CDR3 region is CASSLWDRAYAAPYTEAFF. The CDR3 nucleotides are TGCGCCAGCAGCCTATGGGACAGGGCCTATGCTGCGCCCTACACTGAAGCTTTCTTT.

This clonotype showed up just a few times. J is TRBJ2-5 and V is TRBV5-1; D is uncertain. Trimming removed 7 bases from V and 1 base from J, with 14 bases in between. Germline assignment: CDR1 SGHRS and CDR2 YFSETQ. CDR3 size: 14 residues. This CDR3 is CASSNQQLQETQYF. CDR3 nucleotides: TGCGCCAGCTCGAACCAACAACTCCAAGAGACCCAGTACTTC.

This clonotype was observed a few times. This chain joins TRBV12-3 or TRBV12-4 and TRBJ1-1; D is undetermined. The CDR3 runs 13 residues. Between the trimmed V and J ends, which lost 3 bases and 5 bases, there was a span of 10 bases. As DNA, the CDR3 is TGTGCCAGCAGTTTGCCTTCGATTACTGAAGCTTTCTTT. Translating it yields CASSLPSITEAFF.

This clonotype has just a few counts. J is TRBJ2-7 and V is TRBV27; TRBD1 is a possible D gene (7 bases). From germline, CDR1 is MNHEY and CDR2 SMNVEV (reference sequence). This CDR3 has 15 residues. V lost 5 bases to trimming and J lost 3 bases, with 17 bases between them. The CDR3 loop reads CASSHRAGGFYEQYF. In nucleotides, the CDR3 is TGTGCCAGCAGTCATAGGGCAGGGGGGTTCTACGAGCAGTACTTC.

In this sample, this clonotype turned up a few times. The chain combines TRBV5-1 with TRBJ2-5, with D tentatively TRBD2 (5 bases). Trimming took 0 bases from V and 0 from J, leaving 9 bases between them. CDR1 is SGHRS and CDR2 is YFSETQ in the germline V gene. This CDR3 is 15 amino acids long. CDR3 sequence (DNA): TGCGCCAGCAGCTTGGGGACTCGGTACCAAGAGACCCAGTACTTC. Translation gives CASSLGTRYQETQYF. Based on the CDR3 plus reference TRBV5-1 and TRBJ2-5, the full variable domain is KAGVTQTPRYLIKTRGQQVTLSCSPISGHRSVSWYQQTPGQGLQFLFEYFSETQRNKGNFPGRFSGRQFSNSRSEMNVSTLELGDSALYLCASSLGTRYQETQYFGPGTRLLVL.

This clonotype was seen a few times. The chain links TRBV10-3 to TRBJ2-5, with D perhaps being TRBD1 or TRBD2 (5 bases each). V dropped 4 bases and J dropped 4 bases, with 25 bases sitting between them. The CDR3 is 18 amino acids. The germline V gene encodes CDR1 ENHRY and CDR2 SYGVKD. The CDR3 is CAISGDPIPGELRETQYF. CDR3 DNA sequence: TGTGCCATCAGTGGGGACCCAATTCCCGGGGAATTACGAGAGACCCAGTACTTC.

As regards this clonotype: A much bigger clone sits one base away, suggesting this may be a read error. V usage is TRBV2 and J usage is TRBJ2-7, with D unclear. This CDR3 comprises 11 residues. Germline V gives CDR1 SNHLY, CDR2 FYNNEI. Trimming removed 6 bases at V and 5 bases at J, with 8 bases between. The CDR3 protein is CASSRAHEQYF. CDR3 bases: TGTGCCAGCAGCCGGGCCCACGAGCAGTACTTC. The full variable domain, completed using reference TRBV2 and TRBJ2-7, is EPEVTQTPSHQVTQMGQEVILRCVPISNHLYFYWYRQILGQKVEFLVSFYNNEISEKSEIFDDQFSVERPDGSNFTLKIRSTKLEDSAMYFCASSRAHEQYFGPGTRLTVT.

In this sample, this clonotype turned up a few times. The genes are TRBV15 and TRBJ2-1; a possible D gene is TRBD2 (5 bases). Germline V lookup: CDR1 LNHNV, CDR2 YYDKDF (reference sequence). This CDR3 region has 16 residues. V was clipped by 0 bases and J by 1 base, with 10 bases between them. The CDR3 DNA is TGTGCCACCAGCAGAGATCCACGGGAATCCTACAATGAGCAGTTCTTC. Translated: CATSRDPRESYNEQFF.

The chain joins TRBV5-1 to TRBJ2-3, with a tentative D call TRBD1 (6 bases). Germline loops: CDR1 SGHRS, CDR2 YFSETQ. The CDR3 has 15 residues. With 0 bases removed from V and 5 bases from J, the gap between germline ends came to 13 bases. This CDR3 is CASSLGQGMGDTQYF. The CDR3 DNA reads TGCGCCAGCAGCTTGGGTCAGGGGATGGGAGATACGCAGTATTTT.

This clonotype has a handful of counts. V gene TRBV19 combines with J gene TRBJ2-7; the D is unclear. The CDR3 loop spans 14 amino acids. The germline V and J ends were trimmed by 4 bases and 0 bases, with 10 bases remaining between them. The germline CDR1 and CDR2 sequences are LNHDA and SQIVND (reference sequence). The CDR3 spells CASSTGQHSYEQYF. CDR3 DNA: TGTGCCAGTAGTACCGGGCAGCACTCCTACGAGCAGTACTTC.

The chain combines TRBV21-1 with TRBJ2-5; the D call TRBD1 from the table was never checked on the DNA. TRBV21-1 is described as a pseudogene. The CDR3 loop spans 15 amino acids. CDR3 DNA: TGTGCCAGCAGCAAAGACGGGACGGGTAAAGAGACCCAGTACTTC. Amino acids: CASSKDGTGKETQYF.

The J gene is TRBJ1-5, the V gene TRBV20-1, with D possibly being TRBD1 (6 bases). From germline, CDR1 is DFQATT and CDR2 SNEGSKA (reference sequence). The V end was cut by 3 bases, the J end by 3 bases, with 12 bases between. This CDR3 has 14 residues. CDR3 loop: CSASGDIDNQPQHF. The DNA for the CDR3 is TGCAGTGCTAGCGGGGACATCGACAATCAGCCCCAGCATTTT.

The sample holds a few counts of this clonotype. V gene TRBV5-1 combines with J gene TRBJ2-3, with D hard to call. This CDR3 has 12 amino acids. Germline V gene lookup returns CDR1 SGHRS and CDR2 YFSETQ. Trimming took off 0 bases at V and 11 bases at J, with 10 bases between the two ends. The DNA for the CDR3 is TGCGCCAGCAGCTTGGAAGACGGCAGGCAGTATTTT. Translating it yields CASSLEDGRQYF.

In its sample, this clonotype was seen many times. V and J are TRBV12-3 or TRBV12-4 and TRBJ1-5; no clear D gene. Trimming cost V 3 bases and J 2 bases, with 8 bases left between them. CDR3 size: 14 residues. As DNA, the CDR3 is TGTGCCAGCAGTTTTCAGGCCGGCAATCAGCCCCAGCATTTT. Its protein is CASSFQAGNQPQHF.

This chain links TRBV5-1 with TRBJ2-1; D tentatively reads TRBD1 or TRBD2 (5 bases each). V gave up 4 bases and J gave up 5 bases, with 22 bases separating them. The length of the CDR3 is 17 residues. Germline V gene data show CDR1 as SGHRS and CDR2 as YFSETQ. The CDR3 DNA reads TGCGCCAGCAGCCCCCGAGCACAGGTCTCGGGGAACAATGAGCAGTTCTTC. Its translation is CASSPRAQVSGNNEQFF. The whole variable domain, remainder taken from reference TRBV5-1 and TRBJ2-1, is KAGVTQTPRYLIKTRGQQVTLSCSPISGHRSVSWYQQTPGQGLQFLFEYFSETQRNKGNFPGRFSGRQFSNSRSEMNVSTLELGDSALYLCASSPRAQVSGNNEQFFGPGTRLTVL.

The chain links TRBV20-1 to TRBJ2-3; possibly TRBD1 or TRBD2 for D (6 bases each). Germline CDR1 reads DFQATT; CDR2 reads SNEGSKA (reference sequence). Trimming removed 5 bases from V and 0 bases from J, with 21 bases in between. The CDR3 contains 17 residues. CDR3 sequence (DNA): TGCAGTGCTGGGGGCGGGGCGGGATCCGTCAGCACAGATACGCAGTATTTT. It translates to CSAGGGAGSVSTDTQYF.

The genes are TRBV5-1 and TRBJ2-3; 8 bases map to TRBD2. V shed 0 bases, J shed 5 bases, and the junction held 8 bases outside the gene matches. The CDR3 is made up of 16 amino acids. Germline V CDR1 and CDR2: SGHRS, YFSETQ. The DNA for the CDR3 is TGCGCCAGCAGCTTGGACGGCGGGGGGTTGCGAGATACGCAGTATTTT. It codes for CASSLDGGGLRDTQYF.

This clonotype occurred a few times. The chain uses TRBV4-2 and TRBJ1-6, with a weak D call TRBD1 (5 bases). Germline-derived CDR1 and CDR2 are LGHNA and YNFKEQ. The CDR3 has 13 amino acids. The germline V and J ends were trimmed by 1 base and 7 bases, with 5 bases remaining between them. The CDR3 reads CASSQGGNSPLHF. Written as DNA, the CDR3 is TGTGCCAGCAGCCAAGGGGGGAATTCACCCCTCCACTTT.

The rearrangement joins TRBV15 to TRBJ2-5; a possible D gene is TRBD2 (6 bases). The ends were cut back, 1 base at V and 4 bases at J, with 16 bases in the middle. The CDR3 has 16 amino acids. Germline values: CDR1 LNHNV, CDR2 YYDKDF (reference sequence). Here the CDR3 reads CATSRGEGAGRETQYF. DNA for the CDR3: TGTGCCACCAGCAGAGGAGAGGGTGCGGGACGAGAGACCCAGTACTTC.

The J gene is TRBJ2-3, the V gene TRBV5-1, with 12 nucleotides matching TRBD2. Germline CDR1 is SGHRS and CDR2 is YFSETQ. Trimming at V came to 0 bases and at J to 2 bases, leaving 7 bases not matched to a gene. CDR3 length: 18 residues. CDR3: CASSLVLAGGTNTDTQYF. The CDR3 region has the DNA TGCGCCAGCAGCTTGGTGCTAGCGGGGGGGACCAACACAGATACGCAGTATTTT.

The table lists this clonotype with a few counts. The chain has TRBV12-3 or TRBV12-4 and TRBJ2-1; D unresolved. This CDR3 comprises 15 residues. The V end lost 6 bases, the J end lost 3 bases, and 15 bases lay between the germline ends. As DNA, the CDR3 is TGTGCCAGCAGCTCCCGCGCCTGGATCTACAATGAGCAGTTCTTC. Translating gives CASSSRAWIYNEQFF.

The J gene is TRBJ2-2, the V gene TRBV5-1; the match to TRBD2 covers 11 bases. The CDR3 contains 19 residues. Per germline, CDR1 SGHRS and CDR2 YFSETQ. V lost 0 bases and J lost 4; bases outside the gene matches: 11. The CDR3 nucleotides read TGCGCCAGCAGCTTGGATTGGTTAGCGGGGGGGCGCGGCACCGGGGAGCTGTTTTTT. Amino acid sequence: CASSLDWLAGGRGTGELFF.

Only a few counts were recorded for this clonotype. The V call is TRBV20-1, the J call TRBJ2-7; a weak D match, TRBD2 (5 bases). The V gene lost 0 bases and the J gene lost 2 bases, with 11 bases spanning the gap. CDR3 size: 14 residues. Germline assignment: CDR1 DFQATT and CDR2 SNEGSKA (reference sequence). The CDR3: CSARDGGGPYEQYF. The CDR3 DNA sequence: TGCAGTGCTAGAGATGGAGGAGGCCCCTACGAGCAGTACTTC.

The chain recombines TRBV6-2 or TRBV6-3 with TRBJ2-7, with 10 bases lining up with TRBD2. V lost 6 bases and J lost 3; bases outside the gene matches: 2. This CDR3 contains 13 residues. Germline-derived CDR1 and CDR2 are MNHEY and SVGEGT. CDR3: CASRGTSVYEQYF. The CDR3 DNA follows: TGTGCCAGCAGAGGGACTAGCGTCTACGAGCAGTACTTC.

This clonotype was picked up a small number of times. This chain connects TRBV4-1 to TRBJ2-6; D remains unclear. This CDR3 is 16 amino acids long. Trimming removed 4 bases at V and 0 bases at J, with 10 bases between. The germline V gene has CDR1 MGHRA and CDR2 YSYEKL. CDR3 protein: CASSPGRNSGANVLTF. The CDR3, as DNA: TGCGCCAGCAGCCCCGGGCGGAACTCTGGGGCCAACGTCCTGACTTTC.